Reported below is one T cell receptor (beta chain). The V segment lost 6 bases and the J segment 6 bases; nucleotides outside the gene matches: 8. CDR1 and CDR2 (germline): MDHEN, SYDVKM. The CDR3 length is 13 residues. The study enrolled healthy HIV-negative adults without recent acute infections or vaccinations as donors. The data belong to a study of shared clonotypes between healthy human individuals. Overall study context: The composition of the donors was a couple of women and three men aged 18 to 49.

Assay used: immunoSEQ multiplex PCR; TCRdb lists only in-frame clones, some missing. Here the sample spans fewer than 200,000 clones, approximately 62% being singletons. The sequence was obtained from a man aged 25 to 40 in good health. The chain combines TRBV28 with TRBJ2-7; 7 bases are shared with TRBD1. Sequenced: memory CD4+ T cells sorted from blood. This sample's subset: CD45RA-negative fraction. The CDR3: CASSNLQGREQYF. In DNA, the CDR3 is TGTGCCAGCAGCAATCTACAGGGGCGCGAGCAGTACTTC.